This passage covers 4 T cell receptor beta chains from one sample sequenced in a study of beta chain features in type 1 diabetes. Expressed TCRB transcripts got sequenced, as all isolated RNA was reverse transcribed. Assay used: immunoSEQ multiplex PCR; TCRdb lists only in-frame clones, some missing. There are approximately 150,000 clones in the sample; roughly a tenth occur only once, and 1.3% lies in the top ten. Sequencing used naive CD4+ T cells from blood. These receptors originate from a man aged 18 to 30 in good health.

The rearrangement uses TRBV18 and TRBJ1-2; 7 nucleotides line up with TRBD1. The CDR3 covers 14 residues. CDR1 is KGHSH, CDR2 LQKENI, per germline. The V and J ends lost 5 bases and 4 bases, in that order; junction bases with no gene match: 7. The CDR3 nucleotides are TGTGCCAGCTCATCCTCTCGGGACAGCTATGGCTACACCTTC. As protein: CASSSSRDSYGYTF.

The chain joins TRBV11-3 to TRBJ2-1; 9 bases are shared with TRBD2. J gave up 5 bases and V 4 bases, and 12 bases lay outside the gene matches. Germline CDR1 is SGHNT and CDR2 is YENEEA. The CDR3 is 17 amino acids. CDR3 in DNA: TGTGCCAGCAGCTCCCAGTTGGTAGCGGGGGACCACAATGAGCAGTTCTTC. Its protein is CASSSQLVAGDHNEQFF. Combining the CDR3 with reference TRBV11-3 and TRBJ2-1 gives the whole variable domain EAGVVQSPRYKIIEKKQPVAFWCNPISGHNTLYWYLQNLGQGPELLIRYENEEAVDDSQLPKDRFSAERLKGVDSTLKIQPAELGDSAVYLCASSSQLVAGDHNEQFFGPGTRLTVL.

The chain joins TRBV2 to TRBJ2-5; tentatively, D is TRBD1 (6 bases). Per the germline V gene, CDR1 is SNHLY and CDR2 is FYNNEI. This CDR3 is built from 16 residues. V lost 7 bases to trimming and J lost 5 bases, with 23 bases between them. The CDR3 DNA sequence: TGTGCCAGCAAGCTACAGGGCGCGGCGCATGGGGAGACCCAGTACTTC. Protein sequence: CASKLQGAAHGETQYF.

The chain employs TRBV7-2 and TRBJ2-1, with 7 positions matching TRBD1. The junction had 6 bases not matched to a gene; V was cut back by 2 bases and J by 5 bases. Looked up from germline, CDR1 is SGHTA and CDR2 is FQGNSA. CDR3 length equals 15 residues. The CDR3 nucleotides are TGTGCCAGCAGCTTAAGGGGGCAGGGAAACAATGAGCAGTTCTTC. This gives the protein CASSLRGQGNNEQFF.